This T cell receptor beta chain appears in the sequencing data of a study of regulatory T cells in long-lasting Graves disease. Study-wide context: Newly diagnosed Graves' patients had taken antithyroid drugs under 3 months. Points from the study as a whole: Persistent Graves' patients showed less TCR diversity than newly diagnosed patients showed.

Both iRepertoire HTBI primers and Arm-PCR of CDR3 regions were used to build the TCR beta libraries. TCRdb ran MiXCR on the multiplex PCR reads and lists one entry per CDR3 protein. The top ten clones hold under 20% of a sample with a few hundred thousand distinct CDR3 sequences, 12% of them seen once. Time point defined: newly diagnosed GD, antithyroid drugs for less than 3 months. Extracted PBMC RNA gave rise to the TCR library. Germline CDR1 reads DFQATT; CDR2 reads SNEGSKA (reference sequence). The V end was cut by 2 bases, the J end by 3 bases, with 7 bases between. The CDR3 is 12 residues long. This clonotype was detected many times. Its specificity is not known. These data were also filed under a second study, of T cells in Graves' hyperthyroidism and ophthalmopathy. From that report: In the first-round RT-PCR of the TCR CDR3, the HTBI primer set was used. In the blood, most expanded thyroid clonotypes above 0.001 appeared as well.

The specimen was peripheral blood mononuclear cells (PBMCs), collected at new diagnosis, from a patient treated with antithyroid drugs. The sequence derives from a woman aged 18-29 years with Graves disease. The chain combines TRBV20-1 with TRBJ1-1; D gene ambiguous. The CDR3 spells CSARSPDTEAFF. In DNA, the CDR3 is TGCAGTGCTAGAAGCCCGGACACTGAAGCTTTCTTT.